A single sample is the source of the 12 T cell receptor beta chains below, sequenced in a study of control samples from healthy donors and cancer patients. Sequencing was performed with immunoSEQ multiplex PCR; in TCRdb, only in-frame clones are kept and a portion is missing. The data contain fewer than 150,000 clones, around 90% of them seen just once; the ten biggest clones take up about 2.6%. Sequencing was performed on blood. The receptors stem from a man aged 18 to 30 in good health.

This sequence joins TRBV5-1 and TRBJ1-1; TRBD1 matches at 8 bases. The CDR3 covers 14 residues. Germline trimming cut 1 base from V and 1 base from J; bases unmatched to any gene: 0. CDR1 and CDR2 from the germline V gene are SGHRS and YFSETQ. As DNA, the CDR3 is TGCGCCAGCAGCTTGCAGGGGGCGAACACTGAAGCTTTCTTT. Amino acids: CASSLQGANTEAFF.

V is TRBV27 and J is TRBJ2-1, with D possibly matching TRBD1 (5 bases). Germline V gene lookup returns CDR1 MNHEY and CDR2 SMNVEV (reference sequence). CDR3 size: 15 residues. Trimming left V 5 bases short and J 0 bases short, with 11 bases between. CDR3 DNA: TGTGCCAGCAGTCCCGGACACAGCTCCTACAATGAGCAGTTCTTC. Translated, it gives CASSPGHSSYNEQFF.

CDR3 bases: TGTGCCACCCTATTCCGTAGCGGGAGGGGGCATGGGGAGCAGTTCTTC. As protein: CATLFRSGRGHGEQFF. This chain uses TRBV2 with TRBJ2-1; 11 bases map to TRBD2. The CDR3 is made up of 16 amino acids. V shed 10 bases, J shed 10 bases, and the junction held 18 bases outside the gene matches. Germline V gives CDR1 SNHLY, CDR2 FYNNEI. The full variable domain, rest sourced from reference TRBV2 and TRBJ2-1, is EPEVTQTPSHQVTQMGQEVILRCVPISNHLYFYWYRQILGQKVEFLVSFYNNEISEKSEIFDDQFSVERPDGSNFTLKIRSTKLEDSAMYFCATLFRSGRGHGEQFFGPGTRLTVL.

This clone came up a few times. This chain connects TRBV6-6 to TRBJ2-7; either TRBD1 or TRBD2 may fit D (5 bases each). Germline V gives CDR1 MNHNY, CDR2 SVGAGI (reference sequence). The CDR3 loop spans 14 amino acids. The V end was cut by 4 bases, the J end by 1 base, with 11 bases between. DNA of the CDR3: TGTGCCAGCAGTTCTGGGGACGGTTCCTACGAGCAGTACTTC. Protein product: CASSSGDGSYEQYF.

This chain's CDR3 is CASRAAYGYTF. In DNA, the CDR3 is TGTGCCAGCAGGGCTGCCTATGGCTACACCTTC. The chain employs TRBV2 and TRBJ1-2, with D uncertain. The CDR3 has 11 amino acids. The germline V and J ends were trimmed by 6 bases and 4 bases, with 6 bases remaining between them. The germline CDR1 and CDR2 sequences are SNHLY and FYNNEI.

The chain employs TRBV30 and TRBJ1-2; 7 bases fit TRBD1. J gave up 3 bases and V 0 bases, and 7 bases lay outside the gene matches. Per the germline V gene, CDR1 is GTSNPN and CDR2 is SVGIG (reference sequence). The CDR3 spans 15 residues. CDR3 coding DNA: TGTGCCTGGAGTGTACTTGGACAGGAACACTATGGCTACACCTTC. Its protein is CAWSVLGQEHYGYTF.

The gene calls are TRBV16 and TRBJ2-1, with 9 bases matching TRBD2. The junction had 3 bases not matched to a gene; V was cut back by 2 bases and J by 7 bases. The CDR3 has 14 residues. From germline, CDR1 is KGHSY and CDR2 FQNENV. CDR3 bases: TGTGCCAGCAGCCAAGCGGGAGGGGTGAATGAGCAGTTCTTC. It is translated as CASSQAGGVNEQFF.

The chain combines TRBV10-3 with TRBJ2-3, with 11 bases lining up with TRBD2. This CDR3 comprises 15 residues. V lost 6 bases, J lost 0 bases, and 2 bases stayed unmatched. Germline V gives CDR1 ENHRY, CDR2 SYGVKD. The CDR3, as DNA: TGTGCCATCAGGTGGACTAGCGGGAGCACAGATACGCAGTATTTT. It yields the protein CAIRWTSGSTDTQYF.

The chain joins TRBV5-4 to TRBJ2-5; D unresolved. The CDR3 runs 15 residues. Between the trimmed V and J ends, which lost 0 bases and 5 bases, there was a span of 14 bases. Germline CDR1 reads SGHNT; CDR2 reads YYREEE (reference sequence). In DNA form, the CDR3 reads TGTGCCAGCAGCTTGGCTGCCGTCCTTGGGGAGACCCAGTACTTC. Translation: CASSLAAVLGETQYF.

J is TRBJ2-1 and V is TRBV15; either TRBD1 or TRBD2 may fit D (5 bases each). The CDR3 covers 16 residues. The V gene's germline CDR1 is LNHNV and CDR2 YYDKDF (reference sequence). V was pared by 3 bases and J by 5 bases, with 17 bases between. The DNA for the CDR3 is TGTGCCACCAGCAGCGAGGGGCAGGGAAGGCACAATGAGCAGTTCTTC. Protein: CATSSEGQGRHNEQFF. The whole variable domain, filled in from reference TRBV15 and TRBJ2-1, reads DAMVIQNPRYQVTQFGKPVTLSCSQTLNHNVMYWYQQKSSQAPKLLFHYYDKDFNNEADTPDNFQSRRPNTSFCFLDIRSPGLGDTAMYLCATSSEGQGRHNEQFFGPGTRLTVL.

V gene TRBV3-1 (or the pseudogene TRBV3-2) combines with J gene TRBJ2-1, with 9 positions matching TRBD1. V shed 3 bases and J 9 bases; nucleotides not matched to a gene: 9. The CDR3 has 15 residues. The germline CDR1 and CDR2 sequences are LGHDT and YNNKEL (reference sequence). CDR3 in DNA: TGTGCCAGCAGCCATAGGGACAGGGAATTCGGTGAGCAGTTCTTC. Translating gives CASSHRDREFGEQFF.

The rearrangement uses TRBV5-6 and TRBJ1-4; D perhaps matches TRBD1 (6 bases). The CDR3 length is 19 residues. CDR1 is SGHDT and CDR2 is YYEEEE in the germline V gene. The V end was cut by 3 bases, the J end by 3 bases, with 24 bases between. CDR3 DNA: TGTGCCAGCAGCTGGGGAATTCAGGGGTTCGTGGCGGCTAATGAAAAACTGTTTTTT. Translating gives CASSWGIQGFVAANEKLFF.